Listed below are T cell receptor beta chains from one sample, sequenced in a study of vaccination effects on CD4 cells after COVID-19. The repertoire was sequenced with immunoSEQ multiplex PCR; TCRdb's copy has only in-frame clones and lacks some. In the table there are 25,000 to 30,000 clones, roughly four fifths of which are singletons. Their specific antigens are unknown. The sample was CD4+ T cells from PBMCs cultured with HCoV-OC43 spike peptides, taken after COVID-19 vaccination. All receptors derive from a human donor who received a COVID-19 vaccine. CDR3s include the opening cysteine and the closing phenylalanine or tryptophan. The D gene is left open where the match is weak. Rows may omit the clone size; those that give it use once, few, many or a size class.

J | V | size | D | CDR3 | DNA
TRBJ2-7 | TRBV6-6 | . | TRBD2 | CASSWGTSGGGEQYF | TGTGCCAGCAGTTGGGGGACTAGCGGGGGGGGTGAGCAGTACTTC
TRBJ2-3 | TRBV7-7 | . | . | CASTPFGQDFTDTQYF | TGTGCCAGCACCCCTTTCGGTCAGGACTTCACAGATACGCAGTATTTT
TRBJ2-4 | TRBV19 | once | . | CASSILGQRTLAKNIQYF | TGTGCCAGTAGTATATTGGGGCAGCGGACTCTAGCCAAAAACATTCAGTACTTC
TRBJ2-5 | TRBV7-7 | . | . | CASSSRIGETQYF | TGTGCCAGCAGCTCCCGGATTGGGGAGACCCAGTACTTC
TRBJ2-1 | TRBV2 | . | TRBD2 | CASYPGLAGGRHEQFF | TGTGCCAGCTACCCGGGACTAGCGGGAGGGCGACATGAGCAGTTCTTC
TRBJ1-5 | TRBV7-9 | . | . | CASSLANQPQHF | TGTGCCAGCAGCTTAGCGAATCAGCCCCAGCATTTT
TRBJ2-6 | TRBV5-4 | . | TRBD1 | CASQSQGARSGANVLTF | TGTGCCAGCCAATCACAGGGGGCCCGCTCTGGGGCCAACGTCCTGACTTTC
TRBJ1-5 | TRBV29-1 | . | . | CSVVDSNQPQHF | TGCAGCGTTGTGGATAGCAATCAGCCCCAGCATTTT
TRBJ2-7 | TRBV4-1 | few | . | CASSLAGLAQYEQYF | TGCGCCAGCAGCCTCGCCGGGCTAGCACAATACGAGCAGTACTTC
TRBJ2-1 | TRBV12-3/TRBV12-4 | . | . | CASSVLTYNEQFF | TGTGCCAGCAGTGTACTCACCTACAATGAGCAGTTCTTC
TRBJ2-6 | TRBV2 | . | . | CASSGLLISGANVLTF | TGTGCCAGCAGTGGACTGCTCATCTCTGGGGCCAACGTCCTGACTTTC
TRBJ2-3 | TRBV4-1 | . | . | CASSPSQLGFTDTQYF | TGCGCCAGCAGCCCGTCTCAACTAGGGTTCACAGATACGCAGTATTTT
TRBJ1-5 | TRBV5-1 | few | . | CASSLGGRGSNQPQHF | TGCGCCAGCAGCTTGGGGGGACGGGGCAGCAATCAGCCCCAGCATTTT
TRBJ2-5 | TRBV7-7 | once | . | CASSLRIGQETQYF | TGTGCCAGCAGCTTACGGATTGGCCAAGAGACCCAGTACTTC
TRBJ2-5 | TRBV7-2 | once | TRBD2 | CASSYVSGGAVETQYF | TGTGCCAGCAGCTACGTTAGCGGGGGGGCGGTTGAGACCCAGTACTTC
TRBJ1-6 | TRBV5-1 | once | . | CASSFNRVDYNSPLHF | TGCGCCAGCAGCTTCAACAGGGTGGACTATAATTCACCCCTCCACTTT
TRBJ2-7 | TRBV6-5 | . | TRBD1 | CASSYVLGQGYEQYF | TGTGCCAGCAGTTACGTATTGGGACAGGGCTACGAGCAGTACTTC
TRBJ2-5 | TRBV18 | . | . | CASSPLGAGVKETQYF | TGTGCCAGCTCACCCCTAGGGGCAGGGGTTAAGGAGACCCAGTACTTC
TRBJ2-3 | TRBV19 | . | TRBD2 | CASSIEGGKRGTTDTQYF | TGTGCCAGTAGTATAGAGGGGGGTAAGCGGGGGACAACAGATACGCAGTATTTT
TRBJ1-1 | TRBV5-6 | once | . | CASSLVGAYNTEAFF | TGTGCCAGCAGCTTGGTGGGGGCGTATAACACTGAAGCTTTCTTT
TRBJ1-1 | TRBV6-5 | . | . | CASSYRVGLTEAFF | TGTGCCAGCAGTTACAGGGTTGGGTTAACTGAAGCTTTCTTT
TRBJ1-5 | TRBV27 | . | . | CASSLMSNQPQHF | TGTGCCAGCAGTCTCATGAGCAATCAGCCCCAGCATTTT
TRBJ1-5 | TRBV6-5 | once | . | CASSRGYQPQHF | TGTGCCAGCAGCCGGGGCTATCAGCCCCAGCATTTT
TRBJ2-5 | TRBV3-1/TRBV3-2 | . | . | CASSRQYTQYF | TGTGCCAGCAGCCGGCAATATACCCAGTACTTC
TRBJ1-5 | TRBV10-2 | . | TRBD1 | CARITTGEVNQPQHF | TGCGCCAGGATTACGACAGGGGAAGTTAATCAGCCCCAGCATTTT
TRBJ1-2 | TRBV9 | few | . | CASSVDRLQDGYTF | TGTGCCAGCAGCGTAGATAGGCTTCAGGATGGCTACACCTTC
TRBJ2-7 | TRBV5-4 | . | TRBD1 | CASSAAGTGWDEQYF | TGTGCCAGCAGCGCTGCTGGGACAGGGTGGGACGAGCAGTACTTC
TRBJ2-3 | TRBV5-1 | . | . | CASSFRQASTDTQYF | TGCGCCAGCAGCTTCCGACAGGCTAGCACAGATACGCAGTATTTT
TRBJ1-2 | TRBV2 | . | . | CASRGNEDYGYTF | TGTGCCAGCAGGGGGAATGAGGACTATGGCTACACCTTC
TRBJ2-5 | TRBV5-5 | . | TRBD2 | CASSLELAGGGTQYF | TGTGCCAGCAGCTTGGAACTAGCGGGAGGCGGGACCCAGTACTTC
TRBJ2-7 | TRBV13 | . | TRBD1 | CASSKYDRAYEQYF | TGTGCCAGCAGCAAGTACGACAGGGCCTACGAGCAGTACTTC
TRBJ1-1 | TRBV6-6 | . | . | CASSSGTSAPEAFF | TGTGCCAGCAGTTCCGGGACTAGTGCCCCTGAAGCTTTCTTT
TRBJ2-3 | TRBV7-2 | . | TRBD1 | CASSQTGTTDTQYF | TGTGCCAGCAGCCAGACAGGGACCACAGATACGCAGTATTTT
TRBJ2-1 | TRBV12-2 | . | . | CASRLANKWSSYNEQFF | TGTGCAAGTCGCTTAGCGAACAAATGGAGCTCCTACAATGAGCAGTTCTTC
TRBJ2-4 | TRBV6-5 | . | . | CASSYGGGKNIQYF | TGTGCCAGCAGTTACGGGGGAGGCAAAAACATTCAGTACTTC
TRBJ2-7 | TRBV6-5 | . | TRBD1 | CASSPGQGAGEQYF | TGTGCCAGCAGTCCGGGACAGGGGGCCGGCGAGCAGTACTTC
TRBJ2-1 | TRBV18 | . | . | CASSPTQGGTYNEQFF | TGTGCCAGCTCACCAACACAGGGTGGTACCTACAATGAGCAGTTCTTC
TRBJ2-1 | TRBV11-2 | . | . | CASSFLLNEQFF | TGTGCCAGCAGCTTTCTTCTCAATGAGCAGTTCTTC
TRBJ1-3 | TRBV6-5 | . | . | CASSWESSGNTIYF | TGTGCCAGCAGTTGGGAGAGCTCTGGAAACACCATATATTTT
TRBJ1-1 | TRBV2 | . | . | CARKDLNTEAFF | TGTGCCAGAAAAGACCTGAACACTGAAGCTTTCTTT
TRBJ2-7 | TRBV4-2 | . | . | CASSQDIAPSYEQYF | TGTGCCAGCAGCCAAGACATAGCGCCGTCCTACGAGCAGTACTTC
TRBJ2-3 | TRBV6-4 | few | TRBD2 | CASSDGAGGPSDTQYF | TGTGCCAGCAGTGACGGAGCGGGGGGGCCATCAGATACGCAGTATTTT
TRBJ2-3 | TRBV5-1 | . | . | CASSLQGGDTDTQYF | TGCGCCAGCAGCTTGCAAGGGGGTGACACAGATACGCAGTATTTT
TRBJ1-1 | TRBV7-2 | . | . | CASSLVQSNTEAFF | TGTGCCAGCAGCTTAGTACAGTCGAACACTGAAGCTTTCTTT
TRBJ1-2 | TRBV10-3 | once | . | CAISESTSNWGYTF | TGTGCCATCAGTGAGTCTACCAGCAATTGGGGCTACACCTTC
TRBJ2-7 | TRBV20-1 | few | TRBD1 | CSAPGQAVQYF | TGCAGTGCCCCTGGACAGGCGGTGCAGTACTTC
TRBJ1-2 | TRBV12-3/TRBV12-4 | . | . | CASSSNQGGYTF | TGTGCCAGCAGTTCGAACCAGGGGGGCTACACCTTC
TRBJ2-5 | TRBV14 | few | . | CASSQVLAGQTQYF | TGTGCCAGCAGCCAAGTTCTTGCAGGTCAGACCCAGTACTTC
TRBJ1-2 | TRBV9 | . | . | CASSPRQPDYGYTF | TGTGCCAGCAGCCCGAGACAGCCCGACTATGGCTACACCTTC